This T cell receptor beta chain stems from a study of cytomegalovirus exposure and HLA in healthy donors. Study-wide points: Most subjects had HLA-A and HLA-B alleles reportedly predicted accurately by TCR beta sequences.

The PCR made use of 60 Vbeta and 13 Jbeta primers. Repertoires were generated with immunoSEQ multiplex PCR, while TCRdb's copy carries only in-frame clones and drops some. The sample yields roughly 200,000 clones, almost 85% seen once. This clone came up a few times. The antigen is not known. Germline assignment: CDR1 MDHEN and CDR2 SYDVKM. V gave up 4 bases and J gave up 0 bases, with 6 bases separating them. This CDR3 is built from 13 residues. J is TRBJ1-1 and V is TRBV28; D remains ambiguous. Specimen: PBMCs. This sequence originates from a woman in her 50s in good health and CMV-seronegative. The CDR3 reads CASSSFVNTEAFF. Here the CDR3 DNA reads TGTGCCAGCAGTTCGTTTGTGAACACTGAAGCTTTCTTT.